The rows below give T cell receptor beta chains drawn from one sample of a study of beta chain features in type 1 diabetes. Only in-frame clones appear in the TCRdb table, and some are missing; sequencing was by immunoSEQ multiplex PCR. The table has approximately 37,000 clones, about 52% seen once; the top ten hold roughly 0.7%. Sequenced material: central memory CD4+ T cells from blood. These TCRs come from a young woman in good health. The CDR3 runs from the conserved cysteine through the conserved F or W. D genes are given only for firm matches. Only some rows state a clone size, as once, few, many or a class for expanded clones.

CDR3 length | clone size | J gene | D gene | V gene | CDR3 protein | CDR3 DNA
13 | NA | TRBJ2-7 | TRBD2 | TRBV30 | CAWSPGGTGEQYF | TGTGCCTGGAGTCCCGGGGGGACGGGGGAGCAGTACTTC
14 | NA | TRBJ2-3 | NA | TRBV10-3 | CAISGRGGPDTQYF | TGTGCCATCAGTGGGAGGGGGGGCCCAGATACGCAGTATTTT
17 | NA | TRBJ2-7 | TRBD1 | TRBV25-1 | CASSNPGDRQGGYEQYF | TGTGCCAGCAGTAACCCAGGGGACCGACAGGGCGGCTACGAGCAGTACTTC
14 | NA | TRBJ2-5 | NA | TRBV5-1 | CASSLAGSSETQYF | TGCGCCAGCAGCTTGGCCGGTTCGTCGGAGACCCAGTACTTC
19 | NA | TRBJ2-1 | TRBD2 | TRBV5-4 | CASSLGDSPGTSGRVEQFF | TGTGCCAGCAGCTTGGGGGACAGCCCTGGGACTAGCGGGAGGGTGGAGCAGTTCTTC
15 | NA | TRBJ2-7 | TRBD2 | TRBV6-1 | CASSTGTSGLYEQYF | TGTGCCAGCAGTACAGGGACTAGCGGACTCTACGAGCAGTACTTC
16 | NA | TRBJ1-2 | TRBD1 | TRBV2 | CASSLKRTGSNYGYTF | TGTGCCAGCAGTCTAAAGAGGACAGGGTCGAACTATGGCTACACCTTC
12 | few | TRBJ2-7 | NA | TRBV7-9 | CASSFAGYEQYF | TGTGCCAGCAGCTTTGCCGGGTACGAGCAGTACTTC
15 | NA | TRBJ2-1 | TRBD1 | TRBV27 | CASSLYQGQGDEQFF | TGTGCCAGCAGTTTATATCAGGGACAGGGGGATGAGCAGTTCTTC
16 | NA | TRBJ2-3 | TRBD2 | TRBV25-1 | CASSNPLAEYTDTQYF | TGTGCCAGCAGTAATCCACTAGCGGAATACACAGATACGCAGTATTTT
14 | NA | TRBJ1-4 | NA | TRBV29-1 | CSVEDPGTNEKLFF | TGCAGCGTTGAAGATCCAGGAACTAATGAAAAACTGTTTTTT
14 | NA | TRBJ2-1 | TRBD1 | TRBV7-9 | CASSIGTGDNEQFF | TGTGCCAGCAGCATCGGGACAGGCGACAATGAGCAGTTCTTC
15 | NA | TRBJ2-7 | TRBD1 | TRBV14 | CASSPRTGNSYEQYF | TGTGCCAGCAGCCCTAGGACAGGGAACAGCTACGAGCAGTACTTC
12 | once | TRBJ2-3 | TRBD1 | TRBV18 | CASSAGGDTQYF | TGTGCCAGCTCAGCAGGGGGTGATACGCAGTATTTT
15 | NA | TRBJ2-5 | TRBD2 | TRBV28 | CASSSGGRERETQYF | TGTGCCAGCAGTTCAGGAGGGCGGGAGAGGGAGACCCAGTACTTC
12 | NA | TRBJ2-7 | NA | TRBV30 | CAWRGGPYEQYF | TGTGCCTGGAGGGGGGGTCCCTACGAGCAGTACTTC
14 | NA | TRBJ1-3 | NA | TRBV6-5 | CASSSGVTRNTIYF | TGTGCCAGCAGTTCGGGGGTTACAAGAAACACCATATATTTT
14 | few | TRBJ1-2 | NA | TRBV7-2 | CASSLPAGFYGYTF | TGTGCCAGCAGCTTACCTGCAGGGTTCTATGGCTACACCTTC
15 | NA | TRBJ1-2 | NA | TRBV27 | CAMQTGGSSNYGYTF | TGTGCCATGCAGACAGGAGGATCATCTAACTATGGCTACACCTTC
13 | few | TRBJ2-5 | TRBD2 | TRBV2 | CASSVAGEETQYF | TGTGCCAGCAGTGTAGCGGGAGAAGAGACCCAGTACTTC
15 | NA | TRBJ2-3 | TRBD2 | TRBV18 | CASSPGRAGGDTQYF | TGTGCCAGCTCACCCGGTCGAGCGGGAGGAGATACGCAGTATTTT
15 | NA | TRBJ2-3 | NA | TRBV5-6 | CASSLNQILGGTQYF | TGTGCCAGCAGCCTAAACCAGATCCTCGGGGGTACGCAGTATTTT
15 | few | TRBJ1-4 | TRBD1 | TRBV30 | CAWNPPGQEGEKLFF | TGTGCCTGGAACCCTCCGGGACAGGAGGGTGAAAAACTGTTTTTT
15 | once | TRBJ1-1 | TRBD1 | TRBV5-1 | CASSPVQGAGTEAFF | TGCGCCAGCAGCCCGGTACAGGGGGCCGGCACTGAAGCTTTCTTT
14 | once | TRBJ2-3 | NA | TRBV5-1 | CASMLGSTPDTQYF | TGCGCCAGCATGCTAGGTTCCACCCCAGATACGCAGTATTTT
15 | NA | TRBJ1-5 | NA | TRBV7-9 | CASSLAGPDNQPQHF | TGTGCCAGCAGCTTAGCGGGGCCAGACAATCAGCCCCAGCATTTT
13 | few | TRBJ2-7 | NA | TRBV2 | CATQGPGMYEQYF | TGTGCCACCCAGGGTCCTGGGATGTACGAGCAGTACTTC
16 | NA | TRBJ2-5 | NA | TRBV19 | CASSIGARRAGETQYF | TGTGCCAGTAGTATAGGGGCCCGGAGGGCTGGGGAGACCCAGTACTTC
15 | few | TRBJ2-1 | TRBD2 | TRBV11-2 | CASSSLAGAYNEQFF | TGTGCCAGCAGCTCGCTAGCGGGGGCTTACAATGAGCAGTTCTTC
16 | NA | TRBJ1-6 | NA | TRBV9 | CASSVDPVQRSSPLHF | TGTGCCAGCAGCGTAGATCCTGTCCAACGGAGCTCACCCCTCCACTTT
13 | NA | TRBJ2-5 | TRBD1 | TRBV25-1 | CASGRQGTETQYF | TGTGCCAGCGGTCGACAGGGGACGGAGACCCAGTACTTC
16 | NA | TRBJ2-1 | TRBD1 | TRBV9 | CASSPTGAGSYNEQFF | TGTGCCAGCAGCCCCACAGGGGCCGGCTCCTACAATGAGCAGTTCTTC